These T cell receptor beta chains were read from a single sample in a study of technical replicates of blood from several donors. Method: immunoSEQ multiplex PCR; TCRdb's copy keeps in-frame clones and lacks some. The sample consists of more than 65,000 clones, 96% of them appearing once. What was sequenced was T cells isolated from PBMCs. The receptors were sampled from a human donor in good health. CDR3s include the opening cysteine and the closing phenylalanine or tryptophan. A D gene is named only where the DNA matches it firmly. The size entry is marked missing in some rows and otherwise reads once, few, many or a size class.

V,size,D,J,CDR3,DNA
TRBV5-1,NA,TRBD1,TRBJ1-1,CASSLGQGMSTEAFF,TGCGCCAGCAGCTTGGGACAGGGCATGAGCACTGAAGCTTTCTTT
TRBV2,NA,NA,TRBJ1-5,CASSEASELHQPQHF,TGTGCCAGCAGTGAAGCGTCAGAACTACATCAGCCCCAGCATTTT
TRBV27,NA,NA,TRBJ1-5,CASSFNAERNQPQHF,TGTGCCAGCAGTTTTAACGCTGAGCGCAATCAGCCCCAGCATTTT
TRBV5-1,NA,TRBD1,TRBJ1-4,CASSLAGTGNEKLFF,TGCGCCAGCAGCTTGGCCGGGACAGGAAATGAAAAACTGTTTTTT
TRBV5-1,NA,TRBD2,TRBJ2-1,CASSLLAGRYNEQFF,TGCGCCAGCAGCCTACTAGCGGGACGTTACAATGAGCAGTTCTTC
TRBV28,NA,TRBD1,TRBJ2-4,CASSQTGNLAKNIQYF,TGTGCCAGCAGCCAGACAGGGAATCTAGCCAAAAACATTCAGTACTTC
TRBV6-6,NA,NA,TRBJ1-2,CASSYVSSYGYTF,TGTGCCAGCAGCTACGTTAGTAGCTATGGCTACACCTTC
TRBV30,NA,TRBD1,TRBJ1-3,CAWSRRQGTSGNTIYF,TGTGCCTGGAGCCGGAGACAGGGGACGTCCGGAAACACCATATATTTT
TRBV2,NA,TRBD2,TRBJ2-5,CASSPMGLVPLLTQYF,TGTGCCAGCAGTCCTATGGGACTAGTTCCTCTTTTGACCCAGTACTTC
TRBV2,NA,TRBD2,TRBJ2-7,CASSETTKRELPTYEQYF,TGTGCCAGCAGCGAAACAACCAAGCGGGAACTACCAACCTACGAGCAGTACTTC
TRBV9,NA,NA,TRBJ2-1,CASSVYGTGTYNEQFF,TGTGCCAGCAGCGTATACGGGACTGGAACCTACAATGAGCAGTTCTTC
TRBV15,NA,NA,TRBJ1-1,CATLNHPEGMNTEAFF,TGTGCCACCTTGAACCACCCTGAGGGCATGAACACTGAAGCTTTCTTT
TRBV5-1,NA,TRBD1,TRBJ2-6,CASTTGTGVLSGANVLTF,TGCGCCAGCACCACCGGGACAGGGGTCCTCTCTGGGGCCAACGTCCTGACTTTC
TRBV28,NA,NA,TRBJ2-3,CASSLGGSRTDTQYF,TGTGCCAGCAGTTTAGGCGGGTCTCGCACAGATACGCAGTATTTT
TRBV2,NA,NA,TRBJ1-2,CASSPERIPPRGYTF,TGTGCCAGCAGCCCAGAACGAATCCCCCCGCGGGGCTACACCTTC
TRBV28,NA,NA,TRBJ2-3,CASSLRLTGMIADTQYF,TGTGCCAGCAGTTTACGGTTGACAGGTATGATCGCAGATACGCAGTATTTT
TRBV29-1,few,NA,TRBJ1-1,CSPVDLNTEAFF,TGCAGCCCAGTGGACTTGAACACTGAAGCTTTCTTT
TRBV5-1,NA,TRBD2,TRBJ2-2,CASSPETSPPGELFF,TGCGCCAGCAGCCCGGAGACTAGCCCTCCCGGGGAGCTGTTTTTT
TRBV7-3,NA,TRBD1,TRBJ2-5,CASRQGALRGQETQYF,TGTGCCAGCAGACAGGGGGCGCTTAGGGGGCAAGAGACCCAGTACTTC
TRBV9,NA,TRBD2,TRBJ2-3,CASSVSAGLVGTDTQYF,TGTGCCAGCAGCGTATCAGCGGGACTAGTGGGGACAGATACGCAGTATTTT
TRBV9,NA,TRBD2,TRBJ2-2,CASSEGISGRENTGELFF,TGTGCCAGCAGCGAGGGTATTAGCGGGAGGGAAAACACCGGGGAGCTGTTTTTT
TRBV7-3,NA,TRBD2,TRBJ2-2,CASSQGASGRTTGELFF,TGTGCCAGCAGCCAAGGGGCTAGCGGGAGAACGACCGGGGAGCTGTTTTTT
TRBV7-9,NA,TRBD2,TRBJ2-3,CASWGLAGPEDTQYF,TGTGCCAGCTGGGGACTAGCGGGACCCGAGGATACGCAGTATTTT
TRBV6-6,NA,TRBD1,TRBJ2-7,CASSYGGQLYEQYF,TGTGCCAGCAGTTACGGGGGACAGCTCTACGAGCAGTACTTC
TRBV7-2,NA,NA,TRBJ2-7,CASSLAGVGEQYF,TGTGCCAGCAGCTTAGCGGGAGTCGGCGAGCAGTACTTC
TRBV4-3,NA,TRBD1,TRBJ2-7,CASSQDGTGAYEQYF,TGCGCCAGCAGCCAAGATGGGACAGGAGCCTACGAGCAGTACTTC
TRBV30,NA,NA,TRBJ1-1,CAWTKTVNTEAFF,TGTGCCTGGACTAAAACGGTGAACACTGAAGCTTTCTTT
TRBV7-8,NA,TRBD2,TRBJ2-2,CASSFRLAGVTGELFF,TGTGCCAGCAGCTTCAGACTAGCGGGAGTGACCGGGGAGCTGTTTTTT
TRBV7-9,once,TRBD1,TRBJ1-2,CASSLSSGGYGYTF,TGTGCCAGCAGCTTATCGTCAGGGGGCTATGGCTACACCTTC
TRBV10-2,NA,NA,TRBJ2-1,CASSERGGFYNEQFF,TGCGCCAGCAGTGAGAGGGGGGGATTCTACAATGAGCAGTTCTTC
TRBV6-6,NA,TRBD1,TRBJ1-4,CASSSDRANEKLFF,TGTGCCAGCAGCTCCGACAGGGCTAATGAAAAACTGTTTTTT
TRBV19,NA,TRBD1,TRBJ1-1,CASSLQGGNTEAFF,TGTGCCAGTAGTCTTCAGGGGGGAAACACTGAAGCTTTCTTT
TRBV7-9,NA,TRBD2,TRBJ2-7,CASSPRDYSSYEQYF,TGTGCCAGCAGCCCCCGGGACTACAGCTCCTACGAGCAGTACTTC